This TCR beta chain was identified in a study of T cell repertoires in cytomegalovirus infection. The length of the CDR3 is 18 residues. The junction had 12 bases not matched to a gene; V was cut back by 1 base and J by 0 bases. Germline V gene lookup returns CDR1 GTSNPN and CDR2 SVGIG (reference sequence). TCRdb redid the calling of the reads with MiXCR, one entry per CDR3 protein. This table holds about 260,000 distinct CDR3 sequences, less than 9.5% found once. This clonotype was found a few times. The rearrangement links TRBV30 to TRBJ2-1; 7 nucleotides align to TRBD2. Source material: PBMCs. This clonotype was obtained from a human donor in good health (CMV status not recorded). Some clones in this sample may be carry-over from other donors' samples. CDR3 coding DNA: TGTGCCTGGAGTGGGCCGGGGGGAGGCTCCAGCTCCTACAATGAGCAGTTCTTC. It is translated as CAWSGPGGGSSSYNEQFF.